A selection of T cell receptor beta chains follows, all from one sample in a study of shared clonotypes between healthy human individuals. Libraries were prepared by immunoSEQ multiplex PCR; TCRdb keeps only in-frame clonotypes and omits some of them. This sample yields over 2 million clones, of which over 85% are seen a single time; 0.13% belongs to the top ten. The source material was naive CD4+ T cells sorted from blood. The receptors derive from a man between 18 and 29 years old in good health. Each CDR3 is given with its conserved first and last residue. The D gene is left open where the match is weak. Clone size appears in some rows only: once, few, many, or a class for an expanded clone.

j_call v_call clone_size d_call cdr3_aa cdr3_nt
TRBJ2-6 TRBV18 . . CASSPTGTAGANVLTF TGTGCCAGCTCACCGACAGGTACGGCTGGGGCCAACGTCCTGACTTTC
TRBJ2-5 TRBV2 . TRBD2 CASSELAGVWETQYF TGTGCCAGCAGTGAACTAGCGGGAGTCTGGGAGACCCAGTACTTC
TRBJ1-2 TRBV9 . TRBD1 CASSVTGVDGYTF TGTGCCAGCAGCGTGACAGGGGTGGATGGCTACACCTTC
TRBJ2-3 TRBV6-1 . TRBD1 CASSMGQGGTDTQYF TGTGCCAGCAGTATGGGACAGGGTGGCACAGATACGCAGTATTTT
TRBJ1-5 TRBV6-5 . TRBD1 CASSTDRVNQPQHF TGTGCCAGCAGCACCGACAGGGTGAATCAGCCCCAGCATTTT
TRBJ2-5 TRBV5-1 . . CASTGAGQETQYF TGCGCCAGCACGGGGGCAGGCCAAGAGACCCAGTACTTC
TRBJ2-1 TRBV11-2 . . CASSFRPRDEQFF TGTGCCAGCAGCTTTCGGCCCAGGGATGAGCAGTTCTTC
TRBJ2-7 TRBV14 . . CASSQVTQSTGIYYEQYF TGTGCCAGCAGCCAAGTGACCCAATCAACAGGGATCTACTACGAGCAGTACTTC
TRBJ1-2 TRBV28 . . CASSFGPYGYTF TGTGCCAGCAGTTTTGGACCTTATGGCTACACCTTC
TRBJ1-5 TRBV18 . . CASSPLSPGPNQPQHF TGTGCCAGCTCACCACTTTCCCCAGGTCCCAATCAGCCCCAGCATTTT
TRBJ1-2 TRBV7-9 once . CASSSGRIYGYTF TGTGCCAGCAGCTCGGGACGGATATATGGCTACACCTTC
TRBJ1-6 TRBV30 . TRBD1 CAWRVQGGNSPLHF TGTGCCTGGAGAGTCCAGGGGGGTAATTCACCCCTCCACTTT
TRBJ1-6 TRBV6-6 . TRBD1 CASSRTGVRSPLHF TGTGCCAGCAGTAGGACAGGGGTACGTTCACCCCTCCACTTT
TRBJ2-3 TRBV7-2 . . CASSPGNLRTDTQYF TGTGCCAGCAGCCCCGGGAACCTCCGCACAGATACGCAGTATTTT
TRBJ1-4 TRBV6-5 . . CASGRGRNEKLFF TGTGCCAGCGGCCGGGGGAGAAATGAAAAACTGTTTTTT
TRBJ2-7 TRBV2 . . CASSEIAEGREQYF TGTGCCAGCAGTGAAATTGCGGAGGGCCGAGAGCAGTACTTC
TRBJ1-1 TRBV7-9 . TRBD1 CASRSGQAVTAFF TGTGCCAGCAGGAGTGGACAGGCCGTGACGGCTTTCTTT
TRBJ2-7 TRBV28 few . CASRGRVSEQYF TGTGCCAGCAGGGGAAGGGTTAGCGAGCAGTACTTC
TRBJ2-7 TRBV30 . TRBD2 CAWEVRLAGAVSSYEQYF TGTGCCTGGGAGGTCCGGCTAGCGGGGGCTGTGAGCTCCTACGAGCAGTACTTC
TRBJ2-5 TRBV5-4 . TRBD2 CASSFGLAGVGGGMETQYF TGTGCCAGCAGCTTTGGGCTAGCGGGAGTTGGAGGAGGGATGGAGACCCAGTACTTC
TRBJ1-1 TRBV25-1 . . CASSDYRDNTEAFF TGTGCCAGCAGTGACTACAGGGATAACACTGAAGCTTTCTTT
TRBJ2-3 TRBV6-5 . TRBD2 CASSYSPSGYTDTQYF TGTGCCAGCAGTTACTCTCCTAGCGGTTACACAGATACGCAGTATTTT
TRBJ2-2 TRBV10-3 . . CAISDRGLLLNTGELFF TGTGCCATCAGTGACCGAGGACTATTGCTGAACACCGGGGAGCTGTTTTTT
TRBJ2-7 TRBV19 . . CASSISRNNEQYF TGTGCCAGTAGTATCTCAAGGAACAACGAGCAGTACTTC